One T cell receptor (beta chain) is described in this entry. In the 2 weeks before study entry, exposed participants met a COVID-19 case, which was PCR-confirmed or clinician-diagnosed. In the original processing: Cell counts per sample came from amplifying reference gene primers. Assay used: immunoSEQ multiplex PCR; TCRdb lists only in-frame clones, some missing. V, J and clone size reflect that table, while D and trimming were determined from the DNA. The repertoire holds more than 300,000 clones, with 80% to 95% as singletons. Germline CDR1 SNHLY, CDR2 FYNNEI. This CDR3 is 13 amino acids long. The V and J ends lost 5 bases and 3 bases respectively, with 10 bases between them. This sample was taken from a study of blood T cell repertoires in COVID-19.

The source of this sequence is a woman aged 40 to 49 who had been exposed to COVID-19. J is TRBJ1-1 and V is TRBV2; TRBD1 is a possible D gene (6 bases). Source material: PBMCs or T cells enriched from blood (not recorded which). CDR3 region: CASSSRQDTEAFF. CDR3 in DNA: TGTGCCAGCAGTTCCCGACAGGACACTGAAGCTTTCTTT. The full variable domain, completed using reference TRBV2 and TRBJ1-1, is EPEVTQTPSHQVTQMGQEVILRCVPISNHLYFYWYRQILGQKVEFLVSFYNNEISEKSEIFDDQFSVERPDGSNFTLKIRSTKLEDSAMYFCASSSRQDTEAFFGQGTRLTVV.